The next 7 T cell receptor beta chains were all read from a single sample in a study of blood T cell repertoires in COVID-19. Method: immunoSEQ multiplex PCR; TCRdb's copy keeps in-frame clones and lacks some. Of 200,000 or so clones detected, roughly nine tenths appear once; the ten largest clones hold 2.1%. The material sequenced was peripheral blood. The source is a man in his 70s with active or convalescent COVID-19.

The rearrangement links TRBV28 to TRBJ2-3; no clear D gene. CDR3 length equals 12 residues. Germline CDR1 MDHEN, CDR2 SYDVKM. V dropped 8 bases and J dropped 2 bases, with 8 bases sitting between them. The CDR3 sequence is CASVGDTDTQYF. In nucleotides, the CDR3 is TGTGCCAGCGTGGGCGACACAGATACGCAGTATTTT. Together with reference TRBV28 and TRBJ2-3, the CDR3 gives the full variable domain: DVKVTQSSRYLVKRTGEKVFLECVQDMDHENMFWYRQDPGLGLRLIYFSYDVKMKEKGDIPEGYSVSREKKERFSLILESASTNQTSMYLCASVGDTDTQYFGPGTRLTVL.

This chain connects TRBV27 to TRBJ2-3, with 7 bases aligning to TRBD2. This CDR3 is built from 15 residues. V lost 5 bases, J lost 3 bases, and 8 bases stayed unmatched. CDR1 MNHEY and CDR2 SMNVEV come from the germline V gene (reference sequence). CDR3 sequence: CASSPWGGATDTQYF. CDR3 coding DNA: TGTGCCAGCAGTCCGTGGGGGGGAGCGACAGATACGCAGTATTTT.

The V and J genes are TRBV10-1 and TRBJ1-1; the D gene is possibly TRBD1 (5 bases). Germline-derived CDR1 and CDR2 are WNHNN and SYGVQD (reference sequence). Trimming took off 2 bases at V and 3 bases at J, with 13 bases between the two ends. The CDR3 spans 15 residues. The CDR3 protein is CASSESGQPDTEAFF. For the CDR3, the DNA is TGCGCCAGCAGTGAGAGTGGACAACCCGACACTGAAGCTTTCTTT.

The V and J genes are TRBV12-3 or TRBV12-4 and TRBJ1-2, with unresolved D. This CDR3 is built from 12 residues. With 7 bases removed from V and 0 bases from J, the gap between germline ends came to 6 bases. CDR3 sequence: CASTPANYGYTF. The CDR3 nucleotides are TGTGCCAGCACCCCCGCTAACTATGGCTACACCTTC.

The DNA for the CDR3 is TGTGCCACCAGCAGAGGAGAGACCTATAATTCACCCCTCCACTTT. It yields the protein CATSRGETYNSPLHF. The V gene is TRBV15, the J gene TRBJ1-6; D unresolved. Germline lookup yields CDR1 LNHNV and CDR2 YYDKDF (reference sequence). The CDR3 is 15 residues long. Trimming took 1 base from V and 2 from J, leaving 6 bases between them.

To note about this clone: Other DNA sequences in this specimen translate into the identical CDR3. The chain combines TRBV28 with TRBJ2-7; D may be TRBD2 (5 bases). The CDR3 extends over 12 amino acids. Looked up from germline, CDR1 is MDHEN and CDR2 is SYDVKM. Trimming removed 6 bases from V and 4 bases from J, with 10 bases in between. The CDR3 nucleotides are TGTGCCAGCAGCCTGAGCGGATACGAGCAGTACTTC. It codes for CASSLSGYEQYF.

The J gene is TRBJ2-5, the V gene TRBV7-2; 7 positions agree with TRBD2. Trimming removed 3 bases from V and 6 bases from J; junction bases left unmatched: 4. The length of the CDR3 is 13 residues. Germline V lookup: CDR1 SGHTA, CDR2 FQGNSA. Written as DNA, the CDR3 is TGTGCCAGCAGCTTCGGACTAGGAAAGACCCAGTACTTC. Translating gives CASSFGLGKTQYF.